Presented here are 17 T cell receptor beta chains from one specimen sequenced in a study of lymphopenia after photon versus proton radiotherapy. The protocol was immunoSEQ multiplex PCR, while the TCRdb copy is restricted to in-frame clones and leaves out a portion. The table lists 53,000 or so clones, about 83% of them singletons. This specimen was peripheral blood, taken from a patient treated with photon-based radiotherapy. All receptors derive from a man aged 45 to 65 with gastric cancer.

CDR3 amino acids: CASSPQGGGANIQYF. The CDR3 bases are TGTGCCAGCAGCCCCCAGGGGGGGGGTGCGAACATTCAGTACTTC. The chain is built from TRBV7-3 and TRBJ2-4; TRBD1 or TRBD2 may be the D gene (7 bases each). Germline V gives CDR1 SGHTA, CDR2 FQGTGA. The CDR3 length is 15 residues. V lost 5 bases, J lost 7 bases, and 18 bases lay in between.

This clone was detected only once. The chain carries TRBV28 and TRBJ2-2; D not certain. The V and J ends lost 2 bases and 4 bases respectively, with 14 bases between them. Germline V lookup: CDR1 MDHEN, CDR2 SYDVKM. CDR3 length equals 16 residues. The CDR3: CASSLGRARSTGELFF. CDR3 nucleotides: TGTGCCAGCAGTTTAGGTCGGGCCAGATCCACCGGGGAGCTGTTTTTT.

The CDR3: CASSLVPGGEKNEQYF. The CDR3 bases are TGTGCCAGCAGCTTAGTTCCAGGTGGGGAAAAAAACGAGCAGTACTTC. V is TRBV7-9 and J is TRBJ2-7; D unclear. V was trimmed by 1 base and J by 5 bases, leaving 18 bases between them. Germline-derived CDR1 and CDR2 are SEHNR and FQNEAQ (reference sequence). CDR3 length: 16 residues.

V is TRBV19 and J is TRBJ1-2; D remains ambiguous. Trimming took 6 bases from V and 0 from J, leaving 14 bases between them. Germline CDR1 is LNHDA and CDR2 is SQIVND (reference sequence). The CDR3 has 15 residues. In DNA, the CDR3 is TGTGCCAGTAGCCAATGGACCGAAGCTAACTATGGCTACACCTTC. Residues: CASSQWTEANYGYTF. The whole variable domain, remainder taken from reference TRBV19 and TRBJ1-2, is DGGITQSPKYLFRKEGQNVTLSCEQNLNHDAMYWYRQDPGQGLRLIYYSQIVNDFQKGDIAEGYSVSREKKESFPLTVTSAQKNPTAFYLCASSQWTEANYGYTFGSGTRLTVV.

A few counts support this clone. The chain uses TRBV6-5 and TRBJ1-5; D perhaps matches TRBD1 (5 bases). Germline CDR1 is MNHEY and CDR2 is SVGAGI. There are 14 residues in the CDR3. Trimming left V 5 bases short and J 3 bases short, with 11 bases between. CDR3 residues: CASSGGAYNQPQHF. CDR3 DNA: TGTGCCAGCAGTGGAGGGGCCTACAATCAGCCCCAGCATTTT.

The chain is built from TRBV5-4 and TRBJ2-1; tentative D call: TRBD1 (5 bases). The germline gives CDR1 SGHNT, CDR2 YYREEE (reference sequence). Trimming left V 1 base short and J 4 bases short, with 6 bases between. The CDR3 loop spans 13 amino acids. The CDR3 region is CASSLTGYNEQFF. In nucleotides, the CDR3 is TGTGCCAGCAGCTTGACAGGTTACAATGAGCAGTTCTTC. Full variable domain (missing parts from reference TRBV5-4 and TRBJ2-1): ETGVTQSPTHLIKTRGQQVTLRCSSQSGHNTVSWYQQALGQGPQFIFQYYREEENGRGNFPPRFSGLQFPNYSSELNVNALELDDSALYLCASSLTGYNEQFFGPGTRLTVL.

The chain links TRBV29-1 to TRBJ2-1, with no clear D. The germline V gene encodes CDR1 SQVTM and CDR2 ANQGSEA. V was shortened by 2 bases and J by 7 bases, with 3 bases between the two germline ends. The CDR3 sequence is 10 residues long. The CDR3 DNA reads TGCAGCGTTGAACGGAATGAGCAGTTCTTC. This encodes CSVERNEQFF.

This clone appeared a single time. A far larger clone lies a single base away; this is likely a read error. The chain uses TRBV28 and TRBJ2-7, with 10 bases fitting TRBD1. CDR3 length: 13 residues. V gave up 6 bases and J gave up 2 bases; unmatched junction bases: 1. The germline V gene has CDR1 MDHEN and CDR2 SYDVKM. The CDR3 here is CASSGQGAYEQYF. The DNA of the CDR3 is TGTGCCAGCAGCGGACAGGGGGCCTACGAGCAGTACTTC.

The V and J genes are TRBV7-9 and TRBJ2-1; 9 bases align to TRBD1. CDR3 length equals 13 residues. The V and J ends lost 4 bases and 7 bases, in that order; junction bases with no gene match: 2. From germline, CDR1 is SEHNR and CDR2 FQNEAQ (reference sequence). The CDR3 sequence is CASSSGTGNEQFF. The DNA of the CDR3 is TGTGCCAGCAGCTCCGGGACAGGGAATGAGCAGTTCTTC.

J is TRBJ2-7 and V is TRBV7-9; TRBD1 is a possible D gene (5 bases). Deletions cut 3 bases from V and 6 bases from J, with 12 bases between. CDR1 is SEHNR and CDR2 is FQNEAQ in the germline V gene (reference sequence). The CDR3 contains 13 residues. For the CDR3, the DNA is TGTGCCAGCAGCTTGGAGACAGTTGGCGAGCAGTACTTC. It codes for CASSLETVGEQYF.

V gene TRBV30 combines with J gene TRBJ1-5, with D perhaps TRBD1 (5 bases). CDR1 GTSNPN and CDR2 SVGIG come from the germline V gene (reference sequence). This CDR3 comprises 14 residues. Trimming shortened V by 5 bases and J by 4 bases, and 15 bases separated the two germline ends. Here the CDR3 reads CAWARGTGNQPQHF. The DNA of the CDR3 is TGTGCCTGGGCGAGAGGGACTGGGAATCAGCCCCAGCATTTT.

The chain links TRBV21-1 to TRBJ1-4. TRBV21-1 is tagged as a pseudogene. The CDR3 is 17 residues long. This chain's CDR3 is CASSNRSGGESKEKLFF. DNA of the CDR3: TGTGCCAGCAGCAATAGATCGGGGGGTGAGTCAAAAGAAAAACTGTTTTTT.

This clone was detected only a few times. The gene calls are TRBV7-9 and TRBJ2-7, with D tentatively TRBD1 (6 bases). The CDR3 runs to 14 residues. From germline, CDR1 is SEHNR and CDR2 FQNEAQ (reference sequence). V dropped 5 bases and J dropped 4 bases, with 15 bases sitting between them. This CDR3 reads CASSPTGPQYEQYF. The CDR3 bases are TGTGCCAGCAGCCCAACAGGGCCTCAATACGAGCAGTACTTC.

The rearrangement links TRBV18 to TRBJ2-1; D is ambiguous. Germline CDR1 KGHSH, CDR2 LQKENI. CDR3 length: 16 amino acids. Trimming removed 0 bases at V and 0 bases at J, with 9 bases between. CDR3 residues: CASSPPLARSYNEQFF. CDR3 bases: TGTGCCAGCTCACCACCCCTGGCCCGCTCCTACAATGAGCAGTTCTTC.

This chain links TRBV29-1 with TRBJ2-3, with D unclear. Germline assignment: CDR1 SQVTM and CDR2 ANQGSEA. This CDR3 contains 14 residues. The ends were cut back, 1 base at V and 2 bases at J, with 10 bases in the middle. The CDR3 reads CSVEAAPYTDTQYF. The DNA for the CDR3 is TGCAGCGTTGAAGCCGCGCCATACACAGATACGCAGTATTTT.

The chain uses TRBV14 and TRBJ2-1; 7 nucleotides line up with TRBD1. The germline V gene encodes CDR1 SGHDN and CDR2 FVKESK. The V and J ends lost 4 bases and 4 bases, in that order; junction bases with no gene match: 7. This CDR3 region has 15 residues. CDR3 sequence reads: CASSLPGTAYNEQFF. CDR3 in DNA: TGTGCCAGCAGCCTACCCGGGACAGCGTACAATGAGCAGTTCTTC.

The V call is TRBV11-1, the J call TRBJ2-3; 10 bases are a match to TRBD2. Germline CDR1 SGHAT, CDR2 FQDESV (reference sequence). V trimming: 6 bases; J trimming: 4 bases; junction bases outside the gene matches: 7. This CDR3 has 15 amino acids. Written as DNA, the CDR3 is TGTGCCAGCAGAGACGAGCGGGAGGGCCCAGATACGCAGTATTTT. As protein: CASRDEREGPDTQYF. Full variable domain (remainder filled in from reference TRBV11-1 and TRBJ2-3): EAEVAQSPRYKITEKSQAVAFWCDPISGHATLYWYRQILGQGPELLVQFQDESVVDDSQLPKDRFSAERLKGVDSTLKIQPAELGDSAMYLCASRDEREGPDTQYFGPGTRLTVL.